The text below deals with one T cell receptor beta chain. Its antigen is as yet unknown. Sequencing was performed with immunoSEQ multiplex PCR; in TCRdb, only in-frame clones are kept and a portion is missing. The sample contains over 25,000 clones, roughly 80% of which appear only once. Documented time point: blood 4 weeks post-SBRT, at nephrectomy. Stated treatment: 15 Gy SBRT to primary tumor, nephrectomy 4 weeks later. Nephrectomy followed 15 Gy stereotactic body radiation by 4 weeks. Serial blood draws occurred at baseline and 2 and 4 weeks post-SBRT. This renal cell carcinoma was of the clear cell type. The data are from a study of radiation and T cells in renal cell carcinoma. Notes on the study in general: In blood, top tumor clones expanded by 2 weeks, shrinking by 4.

The CDR3 contains 15 residues. Per germline, CDR1 SGHTA and CDR2 FQGTGA. J was trimmed by 4 bases and V by 5 bases; bases with no gene match: 8. Here the sequenced sample was blood, taken from a patient whose treatment included radiotherapy and nephrectomy. The clonotype comes from a man in his 60s with renal cell carcinoma. The chain combines TRBV7-3 with TRBJ2-7; TRBD1 agrees at 10 bases. The CDR3 loop reads CASSLGTGEGYEQYF. The DNA of the CDR3 is TGTGCCAGCAGCCTTGGGACAGGGGAGGGATACGAGCAGTACTTC.